This record concerns one T cell receptor beta chain sequence. What it binds is unknown. Some second doses came at about 4 weeks and others at about 12 weeks; these were pooled. The CDR3 totals 18 residues. Germline CDR1 MGHRA, CDR2 YSYEKL. Trimming left V 0 bases short and J 4 bases short, with 21 bases between. Here immunoSEQ multiplex PCR was the method, and the copy in TCRdb shows in-frame clones only, minus some. The sample carries roughly 160,000 clones, around 90% recorded once. This specimen belongs to a study of T cell responses to AZD1222 COVID-19 vaccine. Whole-study findings and limits: The study sampled repertoires only after the peak T cell response. Clonal diversity was possibly underestimated, and white British individuals and females predominated among donors. Only a handful of AZD1222 recipients, six or seven in all, had baseline seropositivity.

The clonotype originates from an adult who received the AZD1222 COVID-19 vaccine. The V gene is TRBV4-1, the J gene TRBJ1-2, with D unclear. Sequenced material: peripheral blood, taken 28 days after the second AZD1222 dose. The CDR3 protein is CASSQDGTVGQSPYGYTF. The DNA for the CDR3 is TGCGCCAGCAGCCAAGATGGAACGGTAGGGCAGTCGCCCTATGGCTACACCTTC.